The 18 T cell receptor beta chains reported below all come from one sample, sequenced in a study of OX40 agonist ivuxolimab in advanced cancers. Method: immunoSEQ multiplex PCR; TCRdb's copy keeps in-frame clones and lacks some. The sample records about 28,000 clones, roughly 85% being singletons. Sequences were derived from CD4+ or CD8+ T cells sorted from blood, sampled in a trial of the OX40 agonist ivuxolimab. These TCRs come from an adult with an advanced solid tumor such as melanoma, head and neck, liver or kidney cancer.

This clone has just a few counts. The V gene is TRBV5-5, the J gene TRBJ2-2; 8 nucleotides line up with TRBD2. There are 17 residues in the CDR3. Germline assignment: CDR1 SGHKS and CDR2 YYEKEE (reference sequence). The V gene end was trimmed by 4 bases and the J gene end by 5 bases; junction bases not matched to a gene: 13. CDR3 coding DNA: TGTGCCAGCAGCCGGCCCGTCGGGACTAGGGGGACCGGGGAGCTGTTTTTT. Its translation is CASSRPVGTRGTGELFF.

This rearrangement joins TRBV7-6 to TRBJ2-1; no clear D. The CDR3 totals 13 residues. With 5 bases removed from V and 2 bases from J, the gap between germline ends came to 7 bases. Looked up from germline, CDR1 is SGHVS and CDR2 is FNYEAQ. CDR3 in amino acids: CASSLDTYNEQFF. CDR3 nucleotides: TGTGCCAGCAGCCTCGACACCTACAATGAGCAGTTCTTC. Using reference TRBV7-6 and TRBJ2-1 for the parts outside the CDR3, the full variable domain is GAGVSQSPRYKVTKRGQDVALRCDPISGHVSLYWYRQALGQGPEFLTYFNYEAQQDKSGLPNDRFSAERPEGSISTLTIQRTEQRDSAMYRCASSLDTYNEQFFGPGTRLTVL.

The chain couples TRBV6-6 to TRBJ1-1; no firm D call. The CDR3 runs to 16 residues. The germline V and J ends were trimmed by 7 bases and 2 bases, with 20 bases remaining between them. Looked up from germline, CDR1 is MNHNY and CDR2 is SVGAGI (reference sequence). CDR3 sequence (DNA): TGTGCCAGCACTCAACTCTTAAGGGCCTATAACACTGAAGCTTTCTTT. This translates into CASTQLLRAYNTEAFF.

The CDR3 reads CASSYSPLSYGYTF. The CDR3 DNA is TGTGCCAGCAGTTACTCCCCGCTCTCCTATGGCTACACCTTC. V is TRBV6-5 and J is TRBJ1-2; D not resolved. There are 14 residues in the CDR3. V lost 0 bases to trimming and J lost 4 bases, with 9 bases between them. Germline lookup yields CDR1 MNHEY and CDR2 SVGAGI.

The chain has TRBV29-1 and TRBJ1-2; D gene uncertain. Trimming removed 7 bases from V and 4 bases from J, with 19 bases in between. In germline, CDR1 is SQVTM, CDR2 ANQGSEA. There are 14 residues in the CDR3. The chain's CDR3 is CSARTGEGRYGYTF. The CDR3, as DNA: TGCAGCGCCAGGACCGGTGAAGGCCGCTATGGCTACACCTTC.

V gene TRBV4-2 combines with J gene TRBJ1-6, with D tentatively TRBD1 (5 bases). The V gene's germline CDR1 is LGHNA and CDR2 YNFKEQ. CDR3 size: 13 residues. CDR3 DNA: TGTGCTTCAGGAGGGGACGATAATTCACCCCTCCACTTT. Translated, it gives CASGGDDNSPLHF.

Regarding this clone: The same CDR3 can be traced to other DNA sequences in this sample. The rearrangement uses TRBV5-1 and TRBJ1-1; no reliable D call. The V end lost 2 bases, the J end lost 0 bases, and 8 bases lay between the germline ends. Germline CDR1 reads SGHRS; CDR2 reads YFSETQ. The CDR3 is made up of 14 amino acids. The CDR3 loop reads CASSFRGVNTEAFF. The CDR3 region has the DNA TGCGCCAGCAGCTTCCGGGGAGTGAACACTGAAGCTTTCTTT.

The chain joins TRBV27 to TRBJ1-2, with 8 bases matching TRBD1. CDR3 length equals 14 residues. Germline V gene sequence: CDR1 MNHEY, CDR2 SMNVEV (reference sequence). The V gene end was trimmed by 5 bases and the J gene end by 4 bases; junction bases not matched to a gene: 6. The CDR3 here is CASSVTGAGYGYTF. In DNA form, the CDR3 reads TGTGCCAGCAGTGTGACAGGGGCGGGCTATGGCTACACCTTC.

This chain connects TRBV7-6 to TRBJ2-1; D ambiguous. V lost 5 bases, J lost 4 bases, and 6 bases lay in between. Germline assignment: CDR1 SGHVS and CDR2 FNYEAQ. There are 12 residues in the CDR3. The CDR3 nucleotides read TGTGCCAGCAGCCCCGGGTACAATGAGCAGTTCTTC. Translation gives CASSPGYNEQFF.

The chain employs TRBV7-3 and TRBJ2-1; 12 bases map to TRBD2. CDR3 length: 17 amino acids. Trimming removed 5 bases from V and 8 bases from J; junction bases left unmatched: 13. CDR1 SGHTA and CDR2 FQGTGA come from the germline V gene. CDR3 bases: TGTGCCAGCAGCGCACCATTCCTAGCGGGGGGGCCCTATGAGCAGTTCTTC. As protein: CASSAPFLAGGPYEQFF. The whole variable domain, remainder taken from reference TRBV7-3 and TRBJ2-1, is GAGVSQTPSNKVTEKGKYVELRCDPISGHTALYWYRQSLGQGPEFLIYFQGTGAADDSGLPNDRFFAVRPEGSVSTLKIQRTERGDSAVYLCASSAPFLAGGPYEQFFGPGTRLTVL.

The chain is built from TRBV19 and TRBJ2-7; 7 bases agree with TRBD1. The CDR3 contains 15 residues. CDR1 and CDR2 from the germline V gene are LNHDA and SQIVND (reference sequence). V gave up 5 bases and J gave up 1 base; unmatched junction bases: 8. The DNA of the CDR3 is TGTGCCAGTAGTTCAGGGACAGTCAGTTCCTACGAGCAGTACTTC. It encodes CASSSGTVSSYEQYF.

The CDR3 region has the DNA TGCGCCAGCAGCCCCATTTCCGGCGGGGAGCTGTTTTTT. It yields the protein CASSPISGGELFF. J is TRBJ2-2 and V is TRBV4-1, with no clear D. Germline CDR1 MGHRA, CDR2 YSYEKL. V gave up 4 bases and J gave up 7 bases, with 10 bases separating them. The CDR3 covers 13 residues.

The chain recombines TRBV27 with TRBJ2-7; no definite D call. Germline CDR1 MNHEY, CDR2 SMNVEV (reference sequence). Trimming cost V 2 bases and J 6 bases, with 8 bases left between them. The CDR3 extends over 12 amino acids. The CDR3 DNA sequence: TGTGCCAGCAGTTTACCCGGAACCGAGCAGTACTTC. Encoded protein: CASSLPGTEQYF.

The genes are TRBV27 and TRBJ2-7; D tentatively reads TRBD1 or TRBD2 (6 bases each). Germline V gene data show CDR1 as MNHEY and CDR2 as SMNVEV (reference sequence). CDR3 length: 14 residues. Trimming took 5 bases from V and 1 from J, leaving 12 bases between them. CDR3 coding DNA: TGTGCCAGCAGTGGGGGGCAGGGGTCCTACGAGCAGTACTTC. This gives the protein CASSGGQGSYEQYF.

The V and J genes are TRBV7-4 and TRBJ2-3; no clear D. Between the trimmed V and J ends, which lost 4 bases and 1 base, there was a span of 3 bases. This CDR3 has 12 residues. Germline V gene lookup returns CDR1 SGHVT and CDR2 SQSDAQ. The CDR3 spells CASSSCTDTQYF. CDR3 coding DNA: TGTGCCAGCAGCTCTTGCACAGATACGCAGTATTTT.

V and J are TRBV6-5 and TRBJ2-3; 8 bases are shared with TRBD2. The CDR3 length is 15 residues. Trimming at V came to 6 bases and at J to 4 bases, leaving 9 bases not matched to a gene. Germline loops: CDR1 MNHEY, CDR2 SVGAGI. Here the CDR3 DNA reads TGTGCCAGCAGGTCCGAACGGGGGGGCCCAGATACGCAGTATTTT. Translating it yields CASRSERGGPDTQYF.

This rearrangement joins TRBV4-3 to TRBJ1-1; 12 bases fit TRBD1. Trimming at V came to 4 bases and at J to 4 bases, leaving 4 bases not matched to a gene. From germline, CDR1 is LGHNA and CDR2 YSLEER. CDR3 length: 15 amino acids. DNA of the CDR3: TGCGCCAGCAGCCGAGGGGACAGGGGGCTCACTGAAGCTTTCTTT. It translates to CASSRGDRGLTEAFF.

The chain uses TRBV6-5 and TRBJ1-1; no clear D. This CDR3 is built from 13 residues. Germline loops: CDR1 MNHEY, CDR2 SVGAGI. With 7 bases removed from V and 3 bases from J, the gap between germline ends came to 12 bases. CDR3 region: CASKVDGDTEAFF. CDR3 coding DNA: TGTGCCAGCAAGGTGGATGGAGACACTGAAGCTTTCTTT.